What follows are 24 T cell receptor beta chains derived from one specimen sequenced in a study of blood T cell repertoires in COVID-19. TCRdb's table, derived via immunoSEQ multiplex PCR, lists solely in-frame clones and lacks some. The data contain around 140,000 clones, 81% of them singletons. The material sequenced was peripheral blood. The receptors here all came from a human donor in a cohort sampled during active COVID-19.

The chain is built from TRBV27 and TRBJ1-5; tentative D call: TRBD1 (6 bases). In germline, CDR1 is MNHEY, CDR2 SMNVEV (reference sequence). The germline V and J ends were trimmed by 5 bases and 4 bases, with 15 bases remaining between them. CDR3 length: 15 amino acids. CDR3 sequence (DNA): TGTGCCAGCAGTCCGGCGGGCAGGGGTAATCAGCCCCAGCATTTT. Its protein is CASSPAGRGNQPQHF.

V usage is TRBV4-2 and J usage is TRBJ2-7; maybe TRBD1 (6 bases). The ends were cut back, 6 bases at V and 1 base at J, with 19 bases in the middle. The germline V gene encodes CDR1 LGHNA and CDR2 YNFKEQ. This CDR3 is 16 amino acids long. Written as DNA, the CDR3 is TGTGCCAGCAGTACTACAGCAGGGGATCCATCCTACGAGCAGTACTTC. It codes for CASSTTAGDPSYEQYF.

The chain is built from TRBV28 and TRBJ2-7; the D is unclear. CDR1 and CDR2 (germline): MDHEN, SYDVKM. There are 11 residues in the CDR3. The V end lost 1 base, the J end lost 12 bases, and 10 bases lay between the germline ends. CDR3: CASSLSGGRYF. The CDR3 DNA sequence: TGTGCCAGCAGTTTATCCGGTGGTCGGTACTTC.

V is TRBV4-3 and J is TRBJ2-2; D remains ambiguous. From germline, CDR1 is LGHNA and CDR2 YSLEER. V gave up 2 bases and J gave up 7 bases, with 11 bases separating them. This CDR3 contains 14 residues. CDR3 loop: CASSQPRPGGELFF. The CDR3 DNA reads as TGCGCCAGCAGCCAACCTAGACCCGGCGGGGAGCTGTTTTTT.

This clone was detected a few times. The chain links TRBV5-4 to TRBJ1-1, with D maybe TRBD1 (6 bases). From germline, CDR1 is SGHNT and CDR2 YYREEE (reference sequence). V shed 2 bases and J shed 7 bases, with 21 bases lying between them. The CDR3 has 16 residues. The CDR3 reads CASSFSGTRVSNEAFF. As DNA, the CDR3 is TGTGCCAGCAGCTTCTCCGGGACACGGGTATCTAATGAAGCTTTCTTT. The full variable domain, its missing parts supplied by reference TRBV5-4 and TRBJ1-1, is ETGVTQSPTHLIKTRGQQVTLRCSSQSGHNTVSWYQQALGQGPQFIFQYYREEENGRGNFPPRFSGLQFPNYSSELNVNALELDDSALYLCASSFSGTRVSNEAFFGQGTRLTVV.

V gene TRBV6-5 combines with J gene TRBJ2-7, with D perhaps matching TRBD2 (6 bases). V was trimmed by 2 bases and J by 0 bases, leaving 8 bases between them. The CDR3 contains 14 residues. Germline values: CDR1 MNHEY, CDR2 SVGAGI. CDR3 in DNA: TGTGCCAGCAGTTACCTGGGGGGCTCCTACGAGCAGTACTTC. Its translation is CASSYLGGSYEQYF.

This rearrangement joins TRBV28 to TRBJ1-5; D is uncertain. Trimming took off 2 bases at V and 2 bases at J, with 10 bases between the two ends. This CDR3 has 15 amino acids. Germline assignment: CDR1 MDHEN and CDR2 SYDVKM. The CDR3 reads CASSLPGSRNQPQHF. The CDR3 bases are TGTGCCAGCAGTTTACCCGGGAGTCGCAATCAGCCCCAGCATTTT.

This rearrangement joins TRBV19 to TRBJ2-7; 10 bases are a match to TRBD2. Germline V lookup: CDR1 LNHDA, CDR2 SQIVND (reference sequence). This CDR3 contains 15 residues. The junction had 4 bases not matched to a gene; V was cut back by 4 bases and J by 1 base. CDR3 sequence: CASSRVAGGSYEQYF. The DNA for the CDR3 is TGTGCCAGTAGTAGAGTAGCGGGAGGATCCTACGAGCAGTACTTC.

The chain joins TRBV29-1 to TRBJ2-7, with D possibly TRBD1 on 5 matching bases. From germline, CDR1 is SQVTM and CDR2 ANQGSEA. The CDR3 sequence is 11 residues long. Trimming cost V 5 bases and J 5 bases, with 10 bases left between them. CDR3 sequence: CSVRGRHEQYF. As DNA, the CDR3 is TGCAGCGTTAGGGGTAGGCACGAGCAGTACTTC.

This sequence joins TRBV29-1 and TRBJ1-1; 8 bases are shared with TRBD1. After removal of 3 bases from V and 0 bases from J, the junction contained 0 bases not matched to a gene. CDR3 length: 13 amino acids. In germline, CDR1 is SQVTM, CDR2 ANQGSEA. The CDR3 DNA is TGCAGCGTTGACAGGGGGCTGAACACTGAAGCTTTCTTT. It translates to CSVDRGLNTEAFF.

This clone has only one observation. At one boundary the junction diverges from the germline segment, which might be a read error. CDR3 protein: CASSYDLAGGPTNF. Written as DNA, the CDR3 is TGCGCCAGCAGCTACGACCTAGCGGGAGGCCCTACGAACTTC. The chain carries TRBV5-1 and TRBJ2-7; TRBD2 matches 11 bases. CDR3 length equals 14 residues. Germline loops: CDR1 SGHRS, CDR2 YFSETQ.

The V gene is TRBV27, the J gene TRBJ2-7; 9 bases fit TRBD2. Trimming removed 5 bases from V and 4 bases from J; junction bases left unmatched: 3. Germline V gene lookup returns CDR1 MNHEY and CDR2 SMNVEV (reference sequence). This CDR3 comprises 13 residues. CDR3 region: CASSGLATYEQYF. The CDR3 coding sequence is TGTGCCAGCAGTGGACTAGCGACTTACGAGCAGTACTTC.

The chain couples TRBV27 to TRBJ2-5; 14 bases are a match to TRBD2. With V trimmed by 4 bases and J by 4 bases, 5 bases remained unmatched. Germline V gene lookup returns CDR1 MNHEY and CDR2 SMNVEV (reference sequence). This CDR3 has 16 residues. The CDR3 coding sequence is TGTGCCAGCAGTTACAGGGGACTAGCGGGAGTAGAGACCCAGTACTTC. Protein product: CASSYRGLAGVETQYF.

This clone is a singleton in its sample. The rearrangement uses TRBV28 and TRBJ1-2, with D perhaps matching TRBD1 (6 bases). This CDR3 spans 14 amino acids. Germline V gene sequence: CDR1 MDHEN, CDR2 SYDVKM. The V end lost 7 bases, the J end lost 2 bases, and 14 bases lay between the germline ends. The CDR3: CASNEGGKNYGYTF. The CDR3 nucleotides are TGTGCCAGCAACGAAGGGGGAAAGAACTATGGCTACACCTTC.

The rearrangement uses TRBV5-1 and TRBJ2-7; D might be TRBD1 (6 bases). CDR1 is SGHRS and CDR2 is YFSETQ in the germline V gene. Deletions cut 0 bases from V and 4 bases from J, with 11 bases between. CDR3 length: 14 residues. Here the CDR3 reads CASSLATTGYEQYF. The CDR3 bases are TGCGCCAGCAGCTTGGCCACGACAGGATACGAGCAGTACTTC.

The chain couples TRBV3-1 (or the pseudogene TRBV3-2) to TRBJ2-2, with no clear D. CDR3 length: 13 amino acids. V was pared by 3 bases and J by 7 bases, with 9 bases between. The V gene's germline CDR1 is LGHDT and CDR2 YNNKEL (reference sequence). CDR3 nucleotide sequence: TGTGCCAGCAGCCACCTAGGTTTCGGGGAGCTGTTTTTT. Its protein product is CASSHLGFGELFF.

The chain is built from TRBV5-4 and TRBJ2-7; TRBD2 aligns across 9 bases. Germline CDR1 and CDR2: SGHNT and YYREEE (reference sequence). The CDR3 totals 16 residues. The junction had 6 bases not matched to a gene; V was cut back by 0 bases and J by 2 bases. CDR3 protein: CASSLVGSGGPYEQYF. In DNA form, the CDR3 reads TGTGCCAGCAGCTTGGTGGGTAGCGGGGGACCCTACGAGCAGTACTTC.

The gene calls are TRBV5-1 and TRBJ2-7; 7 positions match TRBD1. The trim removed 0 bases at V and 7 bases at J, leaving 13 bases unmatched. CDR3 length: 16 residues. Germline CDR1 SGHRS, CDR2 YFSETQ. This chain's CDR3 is CASSLALGRGKGEQYF. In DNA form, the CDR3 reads TGCGCCAGCAGCTTGGCTCTGGGCAGGGGGAAGGGGGAGCAGTACTTC.

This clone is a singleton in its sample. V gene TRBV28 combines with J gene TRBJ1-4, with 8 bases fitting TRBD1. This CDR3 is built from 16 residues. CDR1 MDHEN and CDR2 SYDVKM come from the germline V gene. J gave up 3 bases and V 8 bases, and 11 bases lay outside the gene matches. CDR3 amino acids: CASEGDGTGSNEKLFF. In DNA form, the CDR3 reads TGTGCCAGCGAGGGCGACGGGACAGGCTCTAATGAAAAACTGTTTTTT.

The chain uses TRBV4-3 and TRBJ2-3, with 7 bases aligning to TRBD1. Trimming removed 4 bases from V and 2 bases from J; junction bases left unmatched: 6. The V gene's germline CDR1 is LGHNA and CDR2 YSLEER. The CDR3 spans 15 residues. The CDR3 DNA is TGCGCCAGCAGCCTCCGACAGGGATCCACAGATACGCAGTATTTT. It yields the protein CASSLRQGSTDTQYF.

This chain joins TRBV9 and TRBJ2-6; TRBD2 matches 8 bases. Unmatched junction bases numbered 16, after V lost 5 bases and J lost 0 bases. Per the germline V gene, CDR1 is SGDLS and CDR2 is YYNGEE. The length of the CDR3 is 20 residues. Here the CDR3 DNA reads TGTGCCAGCAGTGACCGGTCGCTAGCGGGTGGGAACTCTGGGGCCAACGTCCTGACTTTC. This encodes CASSDRSLAGGNSGANVLTF. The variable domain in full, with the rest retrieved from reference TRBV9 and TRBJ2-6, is DSGVTQTPKHLITATGQRVTLRCSPRSGDLSVYWYQQSLDQGLQFLIQYYNGEERAKGNILERFSAQQFPDLHSELNLSSLELGDSALYFCASSDRSLAGGNSGANVLTFGAGSRLTVL.

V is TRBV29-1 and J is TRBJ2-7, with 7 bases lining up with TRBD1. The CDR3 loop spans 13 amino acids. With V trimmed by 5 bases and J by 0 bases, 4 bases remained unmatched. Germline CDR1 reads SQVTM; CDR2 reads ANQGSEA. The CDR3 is CSVRTGTSYEQYF. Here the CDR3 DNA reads TGCAGCGTTCGGACAGGTACCTCCTACGAGCAGTACTTC.

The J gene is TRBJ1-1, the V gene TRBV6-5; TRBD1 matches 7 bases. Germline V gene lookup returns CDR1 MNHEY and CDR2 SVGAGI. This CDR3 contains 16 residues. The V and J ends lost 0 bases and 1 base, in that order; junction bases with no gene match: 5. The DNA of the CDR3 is TGTGCCAGCAGTTACTCGACTAGACAGGGGAACACTGAAGCTTTCTTT. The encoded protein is CASSYSTRQGNTEAFF.

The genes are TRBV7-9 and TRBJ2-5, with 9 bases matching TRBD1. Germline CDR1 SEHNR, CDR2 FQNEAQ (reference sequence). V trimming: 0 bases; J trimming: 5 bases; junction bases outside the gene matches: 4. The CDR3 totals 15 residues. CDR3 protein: CASSLAQGARETQYF. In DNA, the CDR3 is TGTGCCAGCAGCTTAGCACAGGGGGCGCGGGAGACCCAGTACTTC.